The clone carrying this TCR beta chain was picked up a small number of times. The antigen remains unidentified. The sample comes from a study of CD8 T cells in ankylosing spondylitis. Regarding the study as a whole: Some of these motif variants have turned up before, in reports on reactive arthritis synovial fluid and blood. Enrichment of disease-linked clones was reportedly significant in matched ankylosing spondylitis synovial fluid. For ankylosing spondylitis blood, a TCR beta motif of fewer than 10 highly homologous variants appeared characteristic.

Libraries for TCR beta were made by quantitative 5'-RACE with molecular barcodes. TCRdb redid the calling of the 5' RACE reads with MiXCR, one entry per CDR3 protein. The table has about 800,000 distinct CDR3 sequences, about 12% seen once. CDR1 and CDR2 (germline): LGHNA, YSLEER. This CDR3 comprises 14 residues. Trimming stripped 1 base from V and 3 bases from J, with 10 bases between. The source material was blood, either unsorted or a sorted T cell fraction (not recorded which). The chain is built from TRBV4-3 and TRBJ2-7; D perhaps matches TRBD1 (6 bases). The receptor was isolated from a male donor with ankylosing spondylitis. The CDR3, as DNA: TGCGCCAGCAGCCAAGTGGACAGATACTACGAGCAGTACTTC. Translating it yields CASSQVDRYYEQYF.